This passage covers 21 T cell receptor beta chains from one sample sequenced in a study of technical replicates of blood from a handful of donors. Method: immunoSEQ multiplex PCR; TCRdb's copy keeps in-frame clones and lacks some. The profile shows around 70,000 clones, 95% of them singletons. Sequencing was performed on T cells isolated from PBMCs. All receptors come from a human donor in good health.

CDR3 in DNA: TGTGCCAGTAGTATCACAGGGGGTTATCAGCCCCAGCATTTT. This translates into CASSITGGYQPQHF. V gene TRBV19 combines with J gene TRBJ1-5, with TRBD1 identical over 8 bases. Trimming cost V 3 bases and J 5 bases; bases outside gene matches: 3. The CDR3 totals 14 residues. Germline V gene sequence: CDR1 LNHDA, CDR2 SQIVND (reference sequence). Full variable domain (outside the CDR3, taken from reference TRBV19 and TRBJ1-5): DGGITQSPKYLFRKEGQNVTLSCEQNLNHDAMYWYRQDPGQGLRLIYYSQIVNDFQKGDIAEGYSVSREKKESFPLTVTSAQKNPTAFYLCASSITGGYQPQHFGDGTRLSIL.

The chain combines TRBV5-1 with TRBJ1-6, with D unresolved. Deletions cut 4 bases from V and 10 bases from J, with 18 bases between. CDR1 is SGHRS and CDR2 is YFSETQ in the germline V gene. The CDR3 is made up of 15 amino acids. The CDR3 nucleotides read TGCGCCAGCAGCGTGGGTCAGGCCGTCGCGTCACCCCTCCACTTT. This encodes CASSVGQAVASPLHF. Combining the CDR3 with reference TRBV5-1 and TRBJ1-6 gives the whole variable domain KAGVTQTPRYLIKTRGQQVTLSCSPISGHRSVSWYQQTPGQGLQFLFEYFSETQRNKGNFPGRFSGRQFSNSRSEMNVSTLELGDSALYLCASSVGQAVASPLHFGNGTRLTVT.

The gene calls are TRBV7-9 and TRBJ1-5; weak D call: TRBD1 (5 bases). CDR1 is SEHNR and CDR2 is FQNEAQ in the germline V gene (reference sequence). Trimming took off 5 bases at V and 7 bases at J, with 12 bases between the two ends. The CDR3 covers 13 residues. The DNA of the CDR3 is TGTGCCAGCAGCACACCCGCAGGGCAGCCCCAGCATTTT. This translates into CASSTPAGQPQHF.

The chain carries TRBV7-3 and TRBJ1-3; D gene uncertain. This CDR3 is 15 amino acids long. The V and J ends lost 5 bases and 2 bases respectively, with 13 bases between them. Germline V gene data show CDR1 as SGHTA and CDR2 as FQGTGA. The DNA of the CDR3 is TGTGCCAGCAGCGTTGGGGAGTCACCTGGAAACACCATATATTTT. Amino acids: CASSVGESPGNTIYF.

The V and J genes are TRBV11-2 and TRBJ1-4; D is uncertain. This CDR3 spans 15 amino acids. V lost 0 bases and J 6 bases, leaving 11 bases between the germline ends. Looked up from germline, CDR1 is SGHAT and CDR2 is FQNNGV. The CDR3 DNA is TGTGCCAGCAGCTTAGATGATTTGCGGTATGAAAAACTGTTTTTT. Translating gives CASSLDDLRYEKLFF.

J is TRBJ2-2 and V is TRBV7-3; no reliable D call. The length of the CDR3 is 15 residues. The germline V gene encodes CDR1 SGHTA and CDR2 FQGTGA. Trimming left V 5 bases short and J 1 base short, with 11 bases between. CDR3 region: CASSGPPLNTGELFF. The CDR3 bases are TGTGCCAGCAGCGGCCCTCCTCTGAACACCGGGGAGCTGTTTTTT.

This clone showed up just once. The chain joins TRBV9 to TRBJ1-4, with D possibly matching TRBD1 (6 bases). Per germline, CDR1 SGDLS and CDR2 YYNGEE. V was shortened by 0 bases and J by 4 bases, with 10 bases between the two germline ends. CDR3 length equals 15 residues. The CDR3 bases are TGTGCCAGCAGCGTAGGGGTAGGGGGTAATGAAAAACTGTTTTTT. Translating it yields CASSVGVGGNEKLFF.

This chain links TRBV4-2 with TRBJ2-5, with 14 bases fitting TRBD2. Germline CDR1 reads LGHNA; CDR2 reads YNFKEQ. J lost 4 bases, V lost 1 base, and 11 bases had no gene match. This CDR3 spans 19 amino acids. The CDR3 loop is CASSQGDATSGRVGETQYF. CDR3 nucleotides: TGTGCCAGCAGCCAAGGAGACGCGACTAGCGGGAGGGTTGGAGAGACCCAGTACTTC.

This chain joins TRBV7-6 and TRBJ2-7; maybe TRBD1 (5 bases). With 3 bases removed from V and 0 bases from J, the gap between germline ends came to 18 bases. The germline gives CDR1 SGHVS, CDR2 FNYEAQ. CDR3 length: 17 residues. The CDR3 spells CASSLMDNFHVSYEQYF. CDR3 DNA sequence: TGTGCCAGCAGCTTGATGGACAACTTTCATGTCTCCTACGAGCAGTACTTC.

This chain connects TRBV2 to TRBJ2-7, with 9 bases that match TRBD2. Germline V lookup: CDR1 SNHLY, CDR2 FYNNEI. This CDR3 is 15 amino acids long. The V segment lost 6 bases and the J segment 5 bases; nucleotides outside the gene matches: 11. The CDR3 nucleotides read TGTGCCAGCAGGAGCCTAGCGGGACCGCCTGACGAGCAGTACTTC. It is translated as CASRSLAGPPDEQYF.

V is TRBV15 and J is TRBJ2-1; D is possibly TRBD2 (6 bases). Per germline, CDR1 LNHNV and CDR2 YYDKDF (reference sequence). Trimming shortened V by 0 bases and J by 1 base, and 7 bases separated the two germline ends. CDR3 length equals 15 residues. CDR3 sequence (DNA): TGTGCCACCAGCAGAGATGGGGGGTCCTACAATGAGCAGTTCTTC. Translated, it gives CATSRDGGSYNEQFF. Full variable domain (missing parts from reference TRBV15 and TRBJ2-1): DAMVIQNPRYQVTQFGKPVTLSCSQTLNHNVMYWYQQKSSQAPKLLFHYYDKDFNNEADTPDNFQSRRPNTSFCFLDIRSPGLGDTAMYLCATSRDGGSYNEQFFGPGTRLTVL.

The CDR3 loop is CASSLGDREGYSNQPQHF. For the CDR3, the DNA is TGTGCCAGCAGCTTGGGGGACAGGGAGGGTTATAGCAATCAGCCCCAGCATTTT. The V call is TRBV5-8, the J call TRBJ1-5, with 9 bases identical to TRBD1. Germline loops: CDR1 SGHTS, CDR2 YDEGEE. Trimming cost V 0 bases and J 0 bases; bases outside gene matches: 7. The CDR3 is 18 amino acids.

The genes are TRBV7-9 and TRBJ2-7; TRBD2 aligns across 8 bases. Unmatched junction bases numbered 7, after V lost 5 bases and J lost 1 base. Germline V lookup: CDR1 SEHNR, CDR2 FQNEAQ (reference sequence). The CDR3 loop spans 15 amino acids. The CDR3 sequence: CASSPLGGASYEQYF. The CDR3 DNA follows: TGTGCCAGCAGCCCTCTCGGGGGGGCATCCTACGAGCAGTACTTC.

The CDR3, as DNA: TGTGCCAGCTCACCAATGCGGGACAGGGGCTCCTACGAGCAGTACTTC. This gives the protein CASSPMRDRGSYEQYF. The rearrangement joins TRBV18 to TRBJ2-7; 10 bases fit TRBD1. The germline V gene has CDR1 KGHSH and CDR2 LQKENI. Trimming removed 2 bases from V and 0 bases from J; junction bases left unmatched: 4. The CDR3 runs 16 residues.

The chain joins TRBV29-1 to TRBJ2-4, with D possibly TRBD1 on 5 matching bases. The CDR3 covers 13 residues. Trimming pared 0 bases from V and 3 bases from J, leaving 6 bases between. Per germline, CDR1 SQVTM and CDR2 ANQGSEA. CDR3 in amino acids: CSVEDRVKNIQYF. The CDR3, as DNA: TGCAGCGTTGAAGACAGGGTCAAAAACATTCAGTACTTC.

This chain links TRBV14 with TRBJ2-5; D perhaps matches TRBD2 (7 bases). This CDR3 region has 14 residues. V lost 3 bases, J lost 1 base, and 9 bases lay in between. The germline V gene encodes CDR1 SGHDN and CDR2 FVKESK. The CDR3, as DNA: TGTGCCAGCAGCCAGCGGGGGCTCCAAGAGACCCAGTACTTC. Translation: CASSQRGLQETQYF.

The V gene is TRBV13, the J gene TRBJ2-3; tentatively, D is TRBD1 (6 bases). Germline V lookup: CDR1 PRHDT, CDR2 FYEKMQ (reference sequence). The ends were cut back, 5 bases at V and 0 bases at J, with 12 bases in the middle. The length of the CDR3 is 15 residues. CDR3 in DNA: TGTGCCAGCAGCCAAGGGGGTCCTAGCACAGATACGCAGTATTTT. Translating gives CASSQGGPSTDTQYF.

Only one count was recorded for this clone. CDR3: CASSFTGEYQETQYF. The CDR3 DNA reads TGCGCCAGCAGCTTCACAGGGGAGTACCAAGAGACCCAGTACTTC. The chain employs TRBV5-1 and TRBJ2-5; 7 positions agree with TRBD1. The V gene end was trimmed by 2 bases and the J gene end by 0 bases; junction bases not matched to a gene: 4. The germline gives CDR1 SGHRS, CDR2 YFSETQ. The CDR3 length is 15 residues. The entire variable domain, with the rest obtained from reference TRBV5-1 and TRBJ2-5, is as follows: KAGVTQTPRYLIKTRGQQVTLSCSPISGHRSVSWYQQTPGQGLQFLFEYFSETQRNKGNFPGRFSGRQFSNSRSEMNVSTLELGDSALYLCASSFTGEYQETQYFGPGTRLLVL.

J is TRBJ2-7 and V is TRBV2; TRBD2 matches at 14 bases. J gave up 3 bases and V 4 bases, and 2 bases lay outside the gene matches. CDR1 and CDR2 (germline): SNHLY, FYNNEI. This CDR3 has 15 residues. As DNA, the CDR3 is TGTGCCAGCAGTGGGGGGACTAGCGGGGGCTACGAGCAGTACTTC. Protein sequence: CASSGGTSGGYEQYF. Together with reference TRBV2 and TRBJ2-7, the CDR3 gives the full variable domain: EPEVTQTPSHQVTQMGQEVILRCVPISNHLYFYWYRQILGQKVEFLVSFYNNEISEKSEIFDDQFSVERPDGSNFTLKIRSTKLEDSAMYFCASSGGTSGGYEQYFGPGTRLTVT.

The chain employs TRBV6-5 and TRBJ2-7; 7 bases fit TRBD1. The CDR3 is 13 amino acids. Germline values: CDR1 MNHEY, CDR2 SVGAGI. Germline trimming cut 5 bases from V and 4 bases from J; bases unmatched to any gene: 5. The CDR3 DNA sequence: TGTGCCAGCAGTATACTACAGGGGTACGAGCAGTACTTC. This translates into CASSILQGYEQYF.

This rearrangement joins TRBV7-3 to TRBJ1-2, with 9 bases identical to TRBD1. V was clipped by 0 bases and J by 2 bases; unmatched bases: 4. Germline V gene lookup returns CDR1 SGHTA and CDR2 FQGTGA. The CDR3 contains 16 residues. The CDR3 nucleotides read TGTGCCAGCAGCTTAACCCCGGGGACAGGGAACTATGGCTACACCTTC. Amino acids: CASSLTPGTGNYGYTF. Supplemented by reference TRBV7-3 and TRBJ1-2, the full variable domain reads GAGVSQTPSNKVTEKGKYVELRCDPISGHTALYWYRQSLGQGPEFLIYFQGTGAADDSGLPNDRFFAVRPEGSVSTLKIQRTERGDSAVYLCASSLTPGTGNYGYTFGSGTRLTVV.